These 10 T cell receptor beta chains came from one sample sequenced in a study of CD4 T cells in relation to SARS-CoV-2 and coronaviruses. The assay was immunoSEQ multiplex PCR, and TCRdb's table has in-frame clones only and misses some. This sample has some 30,000 clones, with about three quarters found just once. CD4+ T cells from unexposed donors were obtained before the COVID-19 pandemic (2011-2018). Isolation of CD4+ T cells took place after about 9 days in culture. Their antigens remain unidentified. The sample consisted of CD4+ T cells from PBMCs, cultured in vitro. Receptors originate from a human donor in good health.

The chain recombines TRBV5-1 with TRBJ2-5; TRBD1 or TRBD2 may be the D gene (6 bases each). V lost 7 bases and J 1 base, leaving 14 bases between the germline ends. CDR3 size: 14 residues. Germline lookup yields CDR1 SGHRS and CDR2 YFSETQ. The CDR3 DNA reads as TGCGCCAGCCACTTAGAGGGGGGCCAAGAGACCCAGTACTTC. It translates to CASHLEGGQETQYF.

Of note for this clone: At one of its ends the junction is not consistent with the germline gene, which may arise from a read error. V usage is TRBV7-7 and J usage is TRBJ2-1; 10 nucleotides line up with TRBD2. CDR1 is SSHAT and CDR2 is FNYEAQ in the germline V gene (reference sequence). This CDR3 comprises 15 residues. The CDR3, as DNA: TGTGCTAGCAGCCTAGCGGGAGCGAACTACAATGAGCAGTTCTTC. Its protein product is CASSLAGANYNEQFF. The complete variable domain, with remaining parts taken from reference TRBV7-7 and TRBJ2-1, reads GAGVSQSPRYKVTKRGQDVTLRCDPISSHATLYWYQQALGQGPEFLTYFNYEAQPDKSGLPSDRFSAERPEGSISTLTIQRTEQRDSAMYRCASSLAGANYNEQFFGPGTRLTVL.

The V gene is TRBV4-3, the J gene TRBJ2-3; D remains ambiguous. The germline CDR1 and CDR2 sequences are LGHNA and YSLEER. The CDR3 spans 15 residues. With 2 bases removed from V and 0 bases from J, the gap between germline ends came to 9 bases. CDR3 sequence: CASSQSVSSTDTQYF. CDR3 coding DNA: TGCGCCAGCAGCCAATCTGTCTCGAGCACAGATACGCAGTATTTT.

This clone was counted only a few times. The chain is built from TRBV6-2 or TRBV6-3 and TRBJ1-2; TRBD1 matches 8 bases. This CDR3 region has 14 residues. Germline-derived CDR1 and CDR2 are MNHEY and SVGEGT. V dropped 2 bases and J dropped 4; count of bases not matched to a gene: 3. The CDR3 here is CASSYGQGPYGYTF. The CDR3 DNA is TGTGCCAGCAGTTACGGACAGGGTCCCTATGGCTACACCTTC.

The count of this clone is one. This chain links TRBV5-1 with TRBJ2-7; 9 bases fit TRBD2. Unmatched junction bases numbered 8, after V lost 1 base and J lost 6 bases. Germline V gives CDR1 SGHRS, CDR2 YFSETQ. This CDR3 comprises 15 residues. CDR3 amino acids: CASSLRAGGSGEQYF. The CDR3 bases are TGCGCCAGCAGCTTGCGGGCGGGAGGGTCGGGCGAGCAGTACTTC. Filled out from reference TRBV5-1 and TRBJ2-7, the complete variable domain reads KAGVTQTPRYLIKTRGQQVTLSCSPISGHRSVSWYQQTPGQGLQFLFEYFSETQRNKGNFPGRFSGRQFSNSRSEMNVSTLELGDSALYLCASSLRAGGSGEQYFGPGTRLTVT.

This clone was found once. The J gene is TRBJ2-7, the V gene TRBV4-1, with 7 bases aligning to TRBD2. V shed 6 bases, J shed 7 bases, and the junction held 9 bases outside the gene matches. The germline CDR1 and CDR2 sequences are MGHRA and YSYEKL. The CDR3 runs 13 residues. CDR3 loop: CASRPPGEGEQYF. Written as DNA, the CDR3 is TGCGCCAGCAGACCTCCGGGGGAGGGAGAGCAGTACTTC.

V gene TRBV6-6 combines with J gene TRBJ1-5; the D gene is possibly TRBD1 (6 bases). V was shortened by 5 bases and J by 3 bases, with 17 bases between the two germline ends. The CDR3 is 16 residues long. Germline V gene lookup returns CDR1 MNHNY and CDR2 SVGAGI (reference sequence). CDR3 DNA sequence: TGTGCCAGCAGTCCCAGGGGTCAGTTAGTCAATCAGCCCCAGCATTTT. It yields the protein CASSPRGQLVNQPQHF.

This clone was detected only once. DNA of the CDR3: TGTGCCAGTAGTATTACGGGGGCTACTTGGGAGACCCAGTACTTC. Its protein product is CASSITGATWETQYF. The chain couples TRBV19 to TRBJ2-5, with D possibly being TRBD1 or TRBD2 (6 bases each). The germline CDR1 and CDR2 sequences are LNHDA and SQIVND (reference sequence). V was trimmed by 3 bases and J by 5 bases, leaving 16 bases between them. This CDR3 comprises 15 residues.

In this sample, this clone turned up a few times. The chain joins TRBV4-2 to TRBJ2-2, with TRBD2 identical over 11 bases. The CDR3 has 19 amino acids. The V gene's germline CDR1 is LGHNA and CDR2 YNFKEQ. The V gene end was trimmed by 1 base and the J gene end by 2 bases; junction bases not matched to a gene: 9. CDR3 loop: CASSQGGLAGGTNTGELFF. CDR3 sequence (DNA): TGTGCCAGCAGCCAAGGGGGCCTAGCGGGAGGAACAAACACCGGGGAGCTGTTTTTT.

V and J are TRBV28 and TRBJ1-1, with D perhaps matching TRBD1 (6 bases). The V gene lost 7 bases and the J gene lost 5 bases, with 20 bases spanning the gap. CDR1 is MDHEN, CDR2 SYDVKM, per germline. This CDR3 region has 15 residues. The CDR3, as DNA: TGTGCCAGCACACTCCCCGGGGGGCAGCTTACTGAAGCTTTCTTT. Residues: CASTLPGGQLTEAFF.